This T cell receptor (beta chain) originates from a study of shared clonotypes between healthy human individuals. Points from the study as a whole: Clonotype sharing levels among donors were expected to vary with sequencing depth.

About 33,000 T cell genomes (approximately 0.2 ug DNA) went into each sorted-subset replicate. Generated by immunoSEQ multiplex PCR, the TCRdb table keeps only in-frame clones and is missing some. The table has some 2 million clones, about 95% seen once. The naive CD8 subset, CD45RO-negative cells positively selected for CCR7, excluded terminally differentiated effector memory CD45RA+ cells. A remark on this clone: Its antigen is currently unknown.

Germline loops: CDR1 MDHEN, CDR2 SYDVKM. The CDR3 runs to 14 residues. V gave up 3 bases and J gave up 4 bases; unmatched junction bases: 2. The sequencing sample was made of naive CD8+ T cells sorted from blood. The V and J genes are TRBV28 and TRBJ2-1; TRBD1 aligns across 8 bases. The sequence derives from a man between 18 and 29 years old in good health. The CDR3 is CASSFRGQYNEQFF. The CDR3, as DNA: TGTGCCAGCAGTTTCAGGGGGCAGTACAATGAGCAGTTCTTC.